Listed below are T cell receptor beta chains from one sample, sequenced in a study of Tregs in tolerant kidney transplant recipients. TCRdb's table, derived via immunoSEQ multiplex PCR, lists solely in-frame clones and lacks some. The sample includes roughly 120,000 clones, 85% to 95% seen only once; the top ten take approximately 0.59%. Sequenced sample: CD4+ T cells from blood. These receptors were collected from a human donor in good health. Each CDR3 is given with its conserved first and last residue. Each record gives: clone size, D gene, V gene, J gene, CDR3 protein, CDR3 DNA. A D gene is named only where the DNA matches it firmly. Rows may omit the clone size; those that give it use once, few, many or a size class.

-	-	TRBV10-3	TRBJ2-1	CAADPQGGNEQFF	TGTGCCGCCGACCCTCAGGGGGGGAATGAGCAGTTCTTC
-	TRBD2	TRBV30	TRBJ2-1	CAWSLTGTSYNEQFF	TGTGCCTGGAGTCTCACCGGGACTAGCTACAATGAGCAGTTCTTC
-	-	TRBV2	TRBJ2-7	CASSGGLMDRDYEQYF	TGTGCCAGCAGTGGGGGACTCATGGATCGGGACTACGAGCAGTACTTC
-	-	TRBV7-8	TRBJ2-7	CASSLNLEAVSYEQYF	TGTGCCAGCAGCCTCAATTTGGAGGCCGTTTCCTACGAGCAGTACTTC
-	-	TRBV30	TRBJ2-7	CAWRRQSYEQYF	TGTGCCTGGAGGCGACAGTCCTACGAGCAGTACTTC
-	TRBD1	TRBV6-5	TRBJ1-6	CASRRGQYNSPLHF	TGTGCCAGCAGGAGGGGACAGTATAATTCACCCCTCCACTTT
-	TRBD1	TRBV5-1	TRBJ1-1	CASSSGQGEGNTEAFF	TGCGCCAGCAGCTCTGGACAGGGGGAGGGGAACACTGAAGCTTTCTTT
few	TRBD1	TRBV19	TRBJ1-1	CASSISQDRLNTEAFF	TGTGCCAGTAGTATCTCTCAGGACAGGCTGAACACTGAAGCTTTCTTT
-	-	TRBV27	TRBJ1-2	CASSLSPAGRNYGYTF	TGTGCCAGCAGTTTATCGCCGGCAGGGCGAAACTATGGCTACACCTTC
-	-	TRBV30	TRBJ2-3	CAWTLGRDSTDTQYF	TGTGCCTGGACCCTCGGACGGGACAGCACAGATACGCAGTATTTT
-	-	TRBV6-5	TRBJ2-7	CASSYAEIAYEQYF	TGTGCCAGCAGTTACGCCGAGATTGCCTACGAGCAGTACTTC
-	-	TRBV18	TRBJ2-1	CASSPPTSGASGEQFF	TGTGCCAGCTCACCACCGACGAGTGGGGCTTCAGGTGAGCAGTTCTTC
-	-	TRBV19	TRBJ2-4	CASSMVGRGKNIQYF	TGTGCCAGTAGTATGGTGGGGCGGGGCAAAAACATTCAGTACTTC
few	-	TRBV2	TRBJ1-5	CASKLGALNQPQHF	TGTGCCAGCAAGTTGGGGGCCCTCAATCAGCCCCAGCATTTT
few	TRBD1	TRBV15	TRBJ1-6	CATSRDKLTGGSNSPLHF	TGTGCCACCAGCAGAGATAAGCTGACAGGGGGAAGTAATTCACCCCTCCACTTT
-	-	TRBV19	TRBJ1-4	CASSWGRSSTNEKLFF	TGTGCCAGTAGTTGGGGCCGTTCTTCAACTAATGAAAAACTGTTTTTT
-	-	TRBV7-9	TRBJ2-6	CASSLNAGANVLTF	TGTGCCAGCAGCTTAAACGCTGGGGCCAACGTCCTGACTTTC
once	-	TRBV2	TRBJ2-5	CASTGPYENQETQYF	TGTGCCAGCACGGGCCCCTACGAGAACCAAGAGACCCAGTACTTC
-	-	TRBV19	TRBJ1-1	CASKFSQMNTEAFF	TGTGCCAGTAAATTTTCACAGATGAACACTGAAGCTTTCTTT
-	-	TRBV4-1	TRBJ1-5	CASSRLMGGPQHF	TGCGCCAGCAGCCGTCTGATGGGGGGGCCCCAGCATTTT
-	TRBD2	TRBV4-1	TRBJ2-2	CASSQTTSGSRANTGELFF	TGCGCCAGCAGCCAGACCACTAGCGGGAGTAGGGCGAACACCGGGGAGCTGTTTTTT
once	-	TRBV4-1	TRBJ2-1	CASSQETTYNEQFF	TGCGCCAGCAGCCAAGAGACGACCTACAATGAGCAGTTCTTC
-	TRBD2	TRBV6-5	TRBJ2-1	CASRLAGGSYNEQFF	TGTGCCAGCAGGTTAGCGGGGGGGTCCTACAATGAGCAGTTCTTC